The 9 T cell receptor beta chains listed next were all sequenced from one sample in a study of T cell responses to AZD1222 COVID-19 vaccine. Sequencing was performed with immunoSEQ multiplex PCR; in TCRdb, only in-frame clones are kept and a portion is missing. Of roughly 120,000 clones in the sample, 86% were seen once. The sample was peripheral blood, taken 28 days after the second AZD1222 dose. The receptors shown here come from an adult who received the AZD1222 COVID-19 vaccine.

The chain links TRBV9 to TRBJ1-6; TRBD1 agrees at 7 bases. V gave up 0 bases and J gave up 9 bases; unmatched junction bases: 6. Germline-derived CDR1 and CDR2 are SGDLS and YYNGEE. The CDR3 totals 15 residues. DNA of the CDR3: TGTGCCAGCAGCGTAGATAGGGGGCTAAGTTCACCCCTCCACTTT. Translation: CASSVDRGLSSPLHF.

This clone has only one observation. The chain couples TRBV7-2 to TRBJ1-5; D gene ambiguous. Germline assignment: CDR1 SGHTA and CDR2 FQGNSA. With 0 bases removed from V and 1 base from J, the gap between germline ends came to 10 bases. The CDR3 consists of 16 residues. The CDR3 region is CASSLATQPSNQPQHF. The CDR3 DNA reads as TGTGCCAGCAGCTTAGCAACCCAGCCCAGCAATCAGCCCCAGCATTTT.

The chain combines TRBV30 with TRBJ1-2; 8 bases agree with TRBD1. The CDR3 spans 14 residues. With 3 bases clipped from V and 4 bases from J, the junction kept 7 bases outside the gene matches. Germline V CDR1 and CDR2: GTSNPN, SVGIG (reference sequence). CDR3 nucleotides: TGTGCCTGGAGGGTTAAACAGGGGGGCTATGGCTACACCTTC. Protein sequence: CAWRVKQGGYGYTF. The complete variable domain, with remaining parts taken from reference TRBV30 and TRBJ1-2, reads SQTIHQWPATLVQPVGSPLSLECTVEGTSNPNLYWYRQAAGRGLQLLFYSVGIGQISSEVPQNLSASRPQDRQFILSSKKLLLSDSGFYLCAWRVKQGGYGYTFGSGTRLTVV.

The chain carries TRBV6-1 and TRBJ2-2, with TRBD1 matching 8 bases. CDR1 and CDR2 (germline): MNHNS, SASEGT. CDR3 length: 16 amino acids. The J segment lost 5 bases and the V segment lost 4 bases, leaving 9 bases of the junction unmatched. This CDR3 is CASSVDRGPRTGELFF. DNA for the CDR3: TGTGCCAGCAGTGTCGACAGGGGCCCCCGGACCGGGGAGCTGTTTTTT.

The chain recombines TRBV27 with TRBJ2-2, with 10 bases aligning to TRBD2. The length of the CDR3 is 18 residues. V was clipped by 1 base and J by 0 bases; unmatched bases: 5. CDR1 is MNHEY and CDR2 is SMNVEV in the germline V gene (reference sequence). CDR3 nucleotide sequence: TGTGCCAGCAGTTTATATCCACTAGCGGGAACGAACACCGGGGAGCTGTTTTTT. Encoded protein: CASSLYPLAGTNTGELFF.

The chain couples TRBV27 to TRBJ1-6, with 9 bases aligning to TRBD1. Germline V CDR1 and CDR2: MNHEY, SMNVEV (reference sequence). The CDR3 consists of 16 residues. Trimming took 3 bases from V and 6 from J; bases not matched to a gene: 6. The CDR3 is CASSFVWDRVNSPLHF. CDR3 in DNA: TGTGCCAGCAGTTTTGTTTGGGACAGGGTTAATTCACCCCTCCACTTT.

The chain joins TRBV6-5 to TRBJ2-3, with D maybe TRBD2 (6 bases). The length of the CDR3 is 14 residues. Germline loops: CDR1 MNHEY, CDR2 SVGAGI. V gave up 8 bases and J gave up 0 bases, with 12 bases separating them. CDR3 in DNA: TGTGCCAGCCAGCGGGCGACTAGCACAGATACGCAGTATTTT. Translated, it gives CASQRATSTDTQYF.

The chain recombines TRBV2 with TRBJ2-1; D is unclear. The CDR3 has 14 amino acids. Germline CDR1 reads SNHLY; CDR2 reads FYNNEI. The V end lost 4 bases, the J end lost 5 bases, and 12 bases lay between the germline ends. This chain's CDR3 is CASSVGRNNNEQFF. The CDR3 DNA sequence: TGTGCCAGCAGTGTGGGCAGAAACAACAATGAGCAGTTCTTC.

The chain recombines TRBV28 with TRBJ1-3; no definite D call. CDR1 and CDR2 from the germline V gene are MDHEN and SYDVKM. CDR3 length: 15 amino acids. V dropped 7 bases and J dropped 2 bases, with 15 bases sitting between them. CDR3 loop: CASTPLIGAGNTIYF. The CDR3 DNA follows: TGTGCCAGCACCCCTCTCATTGGGGCTGGAAACACCATATATTTT.